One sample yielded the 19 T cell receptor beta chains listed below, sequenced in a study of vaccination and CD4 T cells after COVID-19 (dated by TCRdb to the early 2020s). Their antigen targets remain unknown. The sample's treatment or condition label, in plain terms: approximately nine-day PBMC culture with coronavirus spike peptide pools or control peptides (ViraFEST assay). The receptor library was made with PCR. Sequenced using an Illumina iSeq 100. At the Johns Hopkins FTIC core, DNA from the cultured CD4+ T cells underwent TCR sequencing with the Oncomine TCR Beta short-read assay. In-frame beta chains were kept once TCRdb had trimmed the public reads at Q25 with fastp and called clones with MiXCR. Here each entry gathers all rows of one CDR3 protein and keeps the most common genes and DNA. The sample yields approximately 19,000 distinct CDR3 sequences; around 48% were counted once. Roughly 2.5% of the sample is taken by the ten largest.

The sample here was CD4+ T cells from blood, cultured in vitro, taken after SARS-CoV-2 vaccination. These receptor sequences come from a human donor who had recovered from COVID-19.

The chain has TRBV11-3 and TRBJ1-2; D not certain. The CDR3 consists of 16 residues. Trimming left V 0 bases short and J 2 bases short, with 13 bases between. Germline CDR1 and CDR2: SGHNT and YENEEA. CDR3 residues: CASSLEGRSGNYGYTF. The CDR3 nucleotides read TGTGCCAGCAGCTTAGAGGGGAGAAGTGGCAACTATGGCTACACCTTC.

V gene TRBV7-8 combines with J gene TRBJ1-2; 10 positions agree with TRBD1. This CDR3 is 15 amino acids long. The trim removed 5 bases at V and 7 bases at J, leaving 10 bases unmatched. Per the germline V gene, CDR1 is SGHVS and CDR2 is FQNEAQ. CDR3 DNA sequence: TGTGCCAGCAGCAGGACAGGGGGTCCATTCGGTGGCTACACCTTC. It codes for CASSRTGGPFGGYTF. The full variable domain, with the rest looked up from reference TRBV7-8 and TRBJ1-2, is GAGVSQSPRYKVAKRGQDVALRCDPISGHVSLFWYQQALGQGPEFLTYFQNEAQLDKSGLPSDRFFAERPEGSVSTLKIQRTQQEDSAVYLCASSRTGGPFGGYTFGSGTRLTVV.

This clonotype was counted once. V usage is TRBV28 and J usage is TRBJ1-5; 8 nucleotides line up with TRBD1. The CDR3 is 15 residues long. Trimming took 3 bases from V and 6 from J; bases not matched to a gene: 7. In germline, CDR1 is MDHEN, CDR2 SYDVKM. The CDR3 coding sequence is TGTGCCAGCAGTTTTCCAAGGACAGGGCTTCAGCCCCAGCATTTT. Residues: CASSFPRTGLQPQHF.

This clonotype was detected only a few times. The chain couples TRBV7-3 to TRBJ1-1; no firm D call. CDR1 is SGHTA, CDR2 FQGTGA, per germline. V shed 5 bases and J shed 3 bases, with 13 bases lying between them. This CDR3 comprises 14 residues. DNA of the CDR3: TGTGCCAGCAGCCTTCACGGGCGGGACACTGAAGCTTTCTTT. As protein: CASSLHGRDTEAFF.

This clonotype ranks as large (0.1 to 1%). In nucleotides, the CDR3 is TGCAGCGCCATCACAGGCAGCGCCACCGGGGAGCTGTTTTTT. Translation gives CSAITGSATGELFF. The chain joins TRBV29-1 to TRBJ2-2; weak D call: TRBD1 (5 bases). The CDR3 totals 14 residues. V dropped 7 bases and J dropped 4 bases, with 16 bases sitting between them. Germline CDR1 SQVTM, CDR2 ANQGSEA.

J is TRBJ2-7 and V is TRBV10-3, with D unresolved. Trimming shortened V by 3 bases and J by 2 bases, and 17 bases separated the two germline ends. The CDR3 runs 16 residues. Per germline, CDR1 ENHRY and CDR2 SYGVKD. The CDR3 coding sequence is TGTGCCATCAGTGACCTTGGTGGATCCCCAACCTACGAGCAGTACTTC. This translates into CAISDLGGSPTYEQYF.

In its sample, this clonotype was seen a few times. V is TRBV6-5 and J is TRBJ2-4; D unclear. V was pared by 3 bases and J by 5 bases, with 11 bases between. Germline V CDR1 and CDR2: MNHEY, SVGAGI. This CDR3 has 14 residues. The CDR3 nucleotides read TGTGCCAGCAGTTATAACCCGGGCCAAAACATTCAGTACTTC. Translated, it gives CASSYNPGQNIQYF.

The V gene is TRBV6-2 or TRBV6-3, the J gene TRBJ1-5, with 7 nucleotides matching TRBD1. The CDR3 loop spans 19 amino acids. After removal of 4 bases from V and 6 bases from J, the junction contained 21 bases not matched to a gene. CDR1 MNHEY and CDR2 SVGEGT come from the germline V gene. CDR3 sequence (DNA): TGTGCCAGCAGTTTCCCAAAGACAGGGTTGTTTGCCGTGGGTCAGCCCCAGCATTTT. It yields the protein CASSFPKTGLFAVGQPQHF.

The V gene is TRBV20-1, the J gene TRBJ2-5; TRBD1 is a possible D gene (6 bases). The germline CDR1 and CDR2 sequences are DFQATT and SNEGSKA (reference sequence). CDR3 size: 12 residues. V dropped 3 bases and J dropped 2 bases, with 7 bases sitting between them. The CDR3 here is CSARRGQETQYF. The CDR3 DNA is TGCAGTGCTAGGAGGGGGCAAGAGACCCAGTACTTC.

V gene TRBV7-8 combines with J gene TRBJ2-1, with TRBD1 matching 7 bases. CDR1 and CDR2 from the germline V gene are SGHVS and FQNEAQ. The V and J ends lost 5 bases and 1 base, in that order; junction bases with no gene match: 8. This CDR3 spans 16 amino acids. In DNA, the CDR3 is TGTGCCAGCAGCACCCGACAGGGTAGGTCCTACAATGAGCAGTTCTTC. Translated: CASSTRQGRSYNEQFF.

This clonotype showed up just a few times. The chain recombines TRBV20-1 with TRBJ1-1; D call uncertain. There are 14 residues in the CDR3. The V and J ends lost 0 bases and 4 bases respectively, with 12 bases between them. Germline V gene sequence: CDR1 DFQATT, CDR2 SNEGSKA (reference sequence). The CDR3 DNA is TGCAGTGCTAGAGATCCCCGGGCAGTCACTGAAGCTTTCTTT. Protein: CSARDPRAVTEAFF.

The CDR3 region is CASSLAPQPKRRGLVIDYEQYF. CDR3 nucleotides: TGTGCCAGCAGCTTAGCGCCCCAACCCAAAAGGAGGGGACTAGTAATAGACTACGAGCAGTACTTC. V usage is TRBV7-2 and J usage is TRBJ2-7; 8 bases line up with TRBD2. CDR1 and CDR2 from the germline V gene are SGHTA and FQGNSA. The junction had 25 bases not matched to a gene; V was cut back by 0 bases and J by 3 bases. This CDR3 has 22 amino acids.

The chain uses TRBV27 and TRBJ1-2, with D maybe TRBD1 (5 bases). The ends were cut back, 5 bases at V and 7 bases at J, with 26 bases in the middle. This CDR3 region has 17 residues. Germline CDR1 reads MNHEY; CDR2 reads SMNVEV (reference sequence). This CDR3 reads CASSGLGVGSTEIGYTF. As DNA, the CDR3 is TGTGCCAGCAGTGGATTGGGGGTGGGCAGTACCGAAATTGGCTACACCTTC.

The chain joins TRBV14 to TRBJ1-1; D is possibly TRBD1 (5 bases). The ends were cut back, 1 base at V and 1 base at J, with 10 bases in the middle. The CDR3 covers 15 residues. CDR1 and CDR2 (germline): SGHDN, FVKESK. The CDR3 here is CASSQGGRKNTEAFF. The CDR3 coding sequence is TGTGCCAGCAGCCAAGGGGGACGGAAGAACACTGAAGCTTTCTTT. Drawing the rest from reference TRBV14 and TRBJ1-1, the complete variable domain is EAGVTQFPSHSVIEKGQTVTLRCDPISGHDNLYWYRRVMGKEIKFLLHFVKESKQDESGMPNNRFLAERTGGTYSTLKVQPAELEDSGVYFCASSQGGRKNTEAFFGQGTRLTVV.

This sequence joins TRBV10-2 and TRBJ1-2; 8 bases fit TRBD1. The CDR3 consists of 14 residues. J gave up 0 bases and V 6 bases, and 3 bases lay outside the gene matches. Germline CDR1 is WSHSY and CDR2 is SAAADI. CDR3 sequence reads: CASSPTGANYGYTF. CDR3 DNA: TGCGCCAGCAGCCCGACAGGGGCTAACTATGGCTACACCTTC.

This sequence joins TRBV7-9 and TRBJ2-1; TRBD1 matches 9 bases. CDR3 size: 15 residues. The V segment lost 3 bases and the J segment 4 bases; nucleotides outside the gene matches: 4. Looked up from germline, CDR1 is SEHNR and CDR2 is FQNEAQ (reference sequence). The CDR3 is CASSFTGGRYNEQFF. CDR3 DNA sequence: TGTGCCAGCAGCTTTACAGGGGGCAGGTACAATGAGCAGTTCTTC.

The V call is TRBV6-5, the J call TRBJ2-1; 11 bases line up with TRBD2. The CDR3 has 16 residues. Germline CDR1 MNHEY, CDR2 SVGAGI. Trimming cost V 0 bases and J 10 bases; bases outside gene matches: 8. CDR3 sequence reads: CASSYSSLAGGREQFF. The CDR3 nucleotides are TGTGCCAGCAGTTACTCGAGCCTAGCGGGGGGTAGGGAGCAGTTCTTC.

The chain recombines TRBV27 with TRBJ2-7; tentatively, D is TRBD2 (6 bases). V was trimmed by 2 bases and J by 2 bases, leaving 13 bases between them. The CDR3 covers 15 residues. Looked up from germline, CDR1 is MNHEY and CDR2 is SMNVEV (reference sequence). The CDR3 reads CASSLISGLAYEQYF. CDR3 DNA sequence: TGTGCCAGCAGTTTAATCAGCGGGCTTGCCTACGAGCAGTACTTC.

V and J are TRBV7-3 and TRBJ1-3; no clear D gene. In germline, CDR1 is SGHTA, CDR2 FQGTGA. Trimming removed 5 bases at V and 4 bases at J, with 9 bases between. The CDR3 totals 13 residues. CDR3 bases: TGTGCCAGCAGCGCTGCCGCCGGAAACACCATATATTTT. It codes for CASSAAAGNTIYF. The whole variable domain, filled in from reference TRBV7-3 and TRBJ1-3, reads GAGVSQTPSNKVTEKGKYVELRCDPISGHTALYWYRQSLGQGPEFLIYFQGTGAADDSGLPNDRFFAVRPEGSVSTLKIQRTERGDSAVYLCASSAAAGNTIYFGEGSWLTVV.